This is a list of T cell receptor beta chains from one sample in a study of blood T cell repertoires in COVID-19. The data were produced by immunoSEQ multiplex PCR, yet TCRdb's version contains in-frame clones alone and is incomplete. Here the sample spans around 200,000 clones, 87% being singletons. Material: peripheral blood. The receptors here all came from a woman between 18 and 29 years old who had recovered from COVID-19. The CDR3 runs from the conserved cysteine through the conserved F or W. The D gene is left open where the match is weak. Only some rows state a clone size, as once, few, many or a class for expanded clones.

cdr3_length | clone_size | d_call | j_call | v_call | cdr3_aa | cdr3_nt
13 | NA | NA | TRBJ1-3 | TRBV2 | CASSSRGGNTIYF | TGTGCCAGCAGCAGCCGCGGGGGAAACACCATATATTTT
15 | NA | NA | TRBJ2-7 | TRBV2 | CASSGAAVSTYEQYF | TGTGCCAGCAGTGGGGCCGCAGTTTCAACCTACGAGCAGTACTTC
14 | NA | NA | TRBJ2-3 | TRBV29-1 | CSVEILISTDTQYF | TGCAGCGTCGAGATATTGATCAGCACAGATACGCAGTATTTT
12 | NA | NA | TRBJ2-7 | TRBV28 | CASSLLSYEQYF | TGTGCCAGCAGTTTACTCTCCTACGAGCAGTACTTC
20 | NA | TRBD1 | TRBJ2-3 | TRBV30 | CAWLHLGQGRFKTSTDTQYF | TGTGCCTGGCTGCACCTGGGACAGGGAAGATTCAAAACTTCCACAGATACGCAGTATTTT
16 | NA | NA | TRBJ1-6 | TRBV11-2 | CASSSRGSSYNSPLHF | TGTGCCAGCAGTTCGAGGGGGAGCTCCTATAATTCACCCCTCCACTTT
13 | once | NA | TRBJ2-7 | TRBV7-9 | CASSDSSSYEQYF | TGTGCCAGCTCGGACTCCAGCTCCTACGAGCAGTACTTC
13 | NA | NA | TRBJ1-1 | TRBV5-4 | CASSSPRAGEAFF | TGTGCCAGCAGCTCCCCCCGAGCCGGGGAAGCTTTCTTT
14 | NA | TRBD1 | TRBJ1-2 | TRBV7-9 | CASSPGQGAEGYTF | TGTGCCAGCAGCCCGGGACAGGGGGCGGAGGGCTACACCTTC
14 | NA | NA | TRBJ1-1 | TRBV27 | CASRPTGLNAEAFF | TGTGCCAGCAGGCCGACGGGGTTGAACGCTGAAGCTTTCTTT
14 | NA | TRBD1 | TRBJ2-1 | TRBV5-4 | CASSRDSSYNEQFF | TGTGCCAGCAGCCGGGACAGCTCCTACAATGAGCAGTTCTTC
15 | NA | TRBD1 | TRBJ2-7 | TRBV4-2 | CASSQDWQGAAEQYF | TGTGCCAGCAGCCAAGATTGGCAGGGGGCGGCCGAGCAGTACTTC
14 | NA | NA | TRBJ1-1 | TRBV3-1/TRBV3-2 | CASSQVGRGPEAFF | TGTGCCAGCAGCCAAGTAGGTAGGGGTCCTGAAGCTTTCTTT
15 | NA | NA | TRBJ2-3 | TRBV23-1 | CASSQGFRPTDTQYF | TGCGCCAGCAGTCAAGGGTTCAGGCCCACAGATACGCAGTATTTT
15 | NA | NA | TRBJ2-2 | TRBV3-1/TRBV3-2 | CASSQESQRAGELFF | TGTGCCAGCAGCCAAGAATCGCAGCGGGCCGGGGAGCTGTTTTTT
16 | once | TRBD2 | TRBJ2-2 | TRBV9 | CASSQVAGGPTGELFF | TGTGCCAGCAGCCAAGTAGCGGGAGGGCCCACCGGGGAGCTGTTTTTT
17 | NA | NA | TRBJ2-7 | TRBV9 | CASSVGPGRGGPHEQYF | TGTGCCAGCAGCGTAGGCCCCGGAAGAGGGGGACCCCACGAGCAGTACTTC
16 | NA | NA | TRBJ1-2 | TRBV4-3 | CASSQDAGRPNYGYTF | TGCGCCAGCAGCCAAGATGCGGGCAGGCCTAACTATGGCTACACCTTC
15 | NA | TRBD1 | TRBJ1-6 | TRBV27 | CASSLTGTENSPLHF | TGTGCCAGCAGTTTAACCGGGACAGAGAATTCACCCCTCCACTTT
15 | NA | TRBD2 | TRBJ2-7 | TRBV28 | CASSSLGGKSYEQYF | TGTGCCAGCAGTTCACTCGGGGGGAAATCCTACGAGCAGTACTTC
14 | NA | NA | TRBJ1-2 | TRBV7-2 | CASSPRGGADGYTF | TGTGCCAGCAGCCCACGTGGGGGCGCGGATGGCTACACCTTC
13 | NA | NA | TRBJ2-7 | TRBV11-1 | CASSLSLGVGQYF | TGTGCCAGCAGCTTATCGTTGGGAGTTGGGCAGTACTTC
17 | NA | TRBD2 | TRBJ2-1 | TRBV7-6 | CASSIGKGLGPINGQFF | TGTGCCAGCAGCATTGGGAAGGGACTAGGACCCATTAATGGGCAGTTCTTC
15 | few | NA | TRBJ1-5 | TRBV19 | CASRPQDSHNQPQHF | TGTGCCAGTAGACCCCAGGACAGCCACAATCAGCCCCAGCATTTT
16 | NA | TRBD1 | TRBJ1-4 | TRBV5-1 | CASSPLRQGDHEKLFF | TGCGCCAGCAGCCCTCTCCGACAGGGGGATCATGAAAAACTGTTTTTT
16 | NA | TRBD1 | TRBJ2-2 | TRBV12-5 | CASGLAQGAHTGELFF | TGTGCTAGTGGTTTGGCCCAGGGGGCCCACACCGGGGAGCTGTTTTTT
15 | NA | NA | TRBJ2-7 | TRBV7-2 | CASSLYRGQPYEQYF | TGTGCCAGCAGCTTATATCGCGGTCAGCCCTACGAGCAGTACTTC
14 | NA | NA | TRBJ2-1 | TRBV9 | CASSVISSYNEQFF | TGTGCCAGCAGCGTAATTTCTTCCTACAATGAGCAGTTCTTC
17 | NA | NA | TRBJ2-1 | TRBV4-1 | CASSQGGTFTGYNEQFF | TGCGCCAGCAGCCAGGGTGGCACATTTACCGGGTACAATGAGCAGTTCTTC
15 | NA | TRBD1 | TRBJ1-5 | TRBV5-6 | CASSRAGTVNQPQHF | TGTGCCAGCAGCCGGGCCGGGACAGTGAATCAGCCCCAGCATTTT
15 | NA | NA | TRBJ2-5 | TRBV18 | CASSHSTGAQETQYF | TGTGCCAGCTCACACTCGACAGGAGCACAAGAGACCCAGTACTTC
15 | NA | TRBD1 | TRBJ2-1 | TRBV6-5 | CASSYWDSSYNEQFF | TGTGCCAGCAGTTACTGGGACAGCTCCTACAATGAGCAGTTCTTC
15 | NA | TRBD1 | TRBJ1-5 | TRBV7-2 | CASSWGQGSNQPQHF | TGTGCCAGCAGCTGGGGACAGGGAAGCAATCAGCCCCAGCATTTT
16 | NA | NA | TRBJ1-5 | TRBV12-5 | CASGPPQGISDQPQHF | TGTGCTAGTGGCCCCCCTCAGGGGATTTCGGATCAGCCCCAGCATTTT
14 | NA | NA | TRBJ1-1 | TRBV19 | CASSIADSGTEAFF | TGTGCCAGTAGTATAGCCGACAGTGGCACTGAAGCTTTCTTT
11 | NA | NA | TRBJ2-7 | TRBV5-6 | CASSSRDEQYF | TGTGCCAGCAGCTCGAGGGATGAGCAGTACTTC
13 | NA | TRBD1 | TRBJ2-1 | TRBV5-5 | CASRGTGLDEQFF | TGTGCCAGCAGGGGGACAGGGTTGGATGAGCAGTTCTTC
12 | NA | NA | TRBJ1-1 | TRBV2 | CASNPYPTEAFF | TGTGCCAGCAATCCCTACCCCACTGAAGCTTTCTTT
12 | NA | NA | TRBJ2-1 | TRBV14 | CASSQDSPGQFF | TGTGCCAGCAGCCAAGATAGTCCAGGGCAGTTCTTC
13 | NA | TRBD2 | TRBJ2-5 | TRBV6-5 | CASSKREWETQYF | TGTGCCAGCTCGAAGCGGGAGTGGGAGACCCAGTACTTC
15 | NA | TRBD1 | TRBJ2-5 | TRBV3-1/TRBV3-2 | CASSQAEDRGETQYF | TGTGCCAGCAGCCAAGCAGAGGACAGGGGCGAGACCCAGTACTTC
14 | NA | NA | TRBJ2-5 | TRBV6-5 | CASSYDDSQETQYF | TGTGCCAGCAGTTACGATGACTCCCAAGAGACCCAGTACTTC
16 | NA | NA | TRBJ1-2 | TRBV7-2 | CASSLAGRGDGYGYTF | TGTGCCAGCAGCTTAGCGGGGAGGGGGGACGGCTATGGCTACACCTTC
15 | NA | TRBD2 | TRBJ2-7 | TRBV6-2/TRBV6-3 | CASSQRTSGTYEQYF | TGTGCCAGCAGTCAGCGGACTAGCGGGACCTACGAGCAGTACTTC
16 | NA | TRBD1 | TRBJ1-1 | TRBV12-5 | CASGYSGGPWDTEAFF | TGTGCTAGTGGTTACTCAGGGGGACCCTGGGACACTGAAGCTTTCTTT
16 | NA | NA | TRBJ2-1 | TRBV7-2 | CASSLAGQRGYNEQFF | TGTGCCAGCAGCTTAGCCGGCCAGCGAGGGTACAATGAGCAGTTCTTC